The subject of this entry is one TCR beta chain. The germline V gene encodes CDR1 MNHNY and CDR2 SVGAGI (reference sequence). V lost 1 base and J 2 bases, leaving 8 bases between the germline ends. The CDR3 is made up of 14 amino acids. This record belongs to a study of blood T cells in healthy people across ages. The authors ran a second PCR of about 7 to 12 cycles using a sample-barcoded 5' primer and a J-beta primer mix. TCRdb used MiXCR to reprocess the 5' RACE reads, holding one entry per CDR3 protein. The sample includes approximately 810,000 distinct CDR3 sequences, around 26% seen only once; the top ten take 17%. There were healthy Caucasian individuals from Russia, aged 6 to 90, serving as donors.

The chain joins TRBV6-6 to TRBJ1-1; D uncertain. Input material: blood. This clonotype was obtained from a woman over 75 in good health. The DNA of the CDR3 is TGTGCCAGCAGTTACTACGCGGTTAACACTGAAGCTTTCTTT. This sequence encodes CASSYYAVNTEAFF.